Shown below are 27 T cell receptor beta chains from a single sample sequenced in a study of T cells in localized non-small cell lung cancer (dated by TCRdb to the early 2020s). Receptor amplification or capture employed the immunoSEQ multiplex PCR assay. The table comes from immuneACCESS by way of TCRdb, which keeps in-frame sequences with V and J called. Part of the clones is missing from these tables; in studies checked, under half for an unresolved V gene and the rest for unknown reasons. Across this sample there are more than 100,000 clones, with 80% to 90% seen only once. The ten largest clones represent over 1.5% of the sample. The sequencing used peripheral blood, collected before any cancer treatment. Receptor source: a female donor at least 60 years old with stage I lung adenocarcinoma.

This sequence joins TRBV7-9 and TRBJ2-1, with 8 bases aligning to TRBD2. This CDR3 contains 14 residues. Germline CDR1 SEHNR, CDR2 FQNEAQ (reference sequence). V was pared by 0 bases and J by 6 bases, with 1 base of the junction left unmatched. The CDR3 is CASSLAGTSNEQFF. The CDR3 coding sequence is TGTGCCAGCAGCTTAGCGGGGACTAGCAATGAGCAGTTCTTC.

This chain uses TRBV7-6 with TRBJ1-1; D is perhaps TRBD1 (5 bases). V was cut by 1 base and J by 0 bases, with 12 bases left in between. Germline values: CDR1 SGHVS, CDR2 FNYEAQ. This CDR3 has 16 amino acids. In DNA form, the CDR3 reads TGTGCCAGCAGCTTAGGATGGGGCAGCATGAACACTGAAGCTTTCTTT. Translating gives CASSLGWGSMNTEAFF.

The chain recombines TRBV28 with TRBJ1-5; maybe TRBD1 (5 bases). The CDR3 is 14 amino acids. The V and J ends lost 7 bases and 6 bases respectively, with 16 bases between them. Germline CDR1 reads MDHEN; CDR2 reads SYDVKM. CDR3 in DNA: TGTGCCAGCATCCTGGGGCAGTATGGTCAGCCCCAGCATTTT. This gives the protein CASILGQYGQPQHF. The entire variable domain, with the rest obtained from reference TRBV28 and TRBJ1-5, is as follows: DVKVTQSSRYLVKRTGEKVFLECVQDMDHENMFWYRQDPGLGLRLIYFSYDVKMKEKGDIPEGYSVSREKKERFSLILESASTNQTSMYLCASILGQYGQPQHFGDGTRLSIL.

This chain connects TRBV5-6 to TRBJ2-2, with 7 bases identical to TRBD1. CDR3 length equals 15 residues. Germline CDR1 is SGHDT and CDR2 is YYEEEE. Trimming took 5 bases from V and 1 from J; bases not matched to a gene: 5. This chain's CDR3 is CASSLQGRNTGELFF. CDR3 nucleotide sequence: TGTGCCAGCAGTTTACAGGGGCGGAACACCGGGGAGCTGTTTTTT.

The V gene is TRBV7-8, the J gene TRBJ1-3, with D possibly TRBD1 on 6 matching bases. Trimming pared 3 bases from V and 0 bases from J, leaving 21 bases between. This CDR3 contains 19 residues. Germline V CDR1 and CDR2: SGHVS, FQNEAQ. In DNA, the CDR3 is TGTGCCAGCAGCTTTAGTTCTCCCGGGGGCCGGAGCTCTGGAAACACCATATATTTT. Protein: CASSFSSPGGRSSGNTIYF.

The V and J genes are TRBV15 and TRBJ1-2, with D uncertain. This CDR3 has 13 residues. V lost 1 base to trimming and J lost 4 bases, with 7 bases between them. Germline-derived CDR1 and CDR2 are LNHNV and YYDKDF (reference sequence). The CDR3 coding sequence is TGTGCCACCAGCAGAGGGAACTCCTATGGCTACACCTTC. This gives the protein CATSRGNSYGYTF.

This chain's CDR3 is CASSPPGAGGYEQYF. The CDR3 DNA follows: TGTGCCAGCAGCCCACCGGGGGCAGGGGGCTACGAGCAGTACTTC. This chain uses TRBV9 with TRBJ2-7; possible D gene TRBD1, 7 bases. The germline V and J ends were trimmed by 4 bases and 3 bases, with 17 bases remaining between them. The germline V gene encodes CDR1 SGDLS and CDR2 YYNGEE. The CDR3 totals 15 residues.

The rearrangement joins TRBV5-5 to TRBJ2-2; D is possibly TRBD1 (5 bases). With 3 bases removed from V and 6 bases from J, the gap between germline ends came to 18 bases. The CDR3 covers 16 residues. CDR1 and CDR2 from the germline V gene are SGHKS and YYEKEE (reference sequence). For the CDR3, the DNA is TGTGCCAGCAGCTGGTCTTCGCAGGGTGGGGCCGGGGAGCTGTTTTTT. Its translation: CASSWSSQGGAGELFF.

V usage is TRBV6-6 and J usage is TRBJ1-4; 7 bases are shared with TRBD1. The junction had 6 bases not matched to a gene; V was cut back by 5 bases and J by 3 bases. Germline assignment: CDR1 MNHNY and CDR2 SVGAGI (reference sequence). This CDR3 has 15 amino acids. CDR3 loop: CASSRMTGSNEKLFF. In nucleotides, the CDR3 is TGTGCCAGCAGTAGGATGACAGGGTCTAATGAAAAACTGTTTTTT.

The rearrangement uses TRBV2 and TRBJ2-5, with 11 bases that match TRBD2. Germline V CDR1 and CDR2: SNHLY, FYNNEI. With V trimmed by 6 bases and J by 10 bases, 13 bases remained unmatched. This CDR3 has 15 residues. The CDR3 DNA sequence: TGTGCCAGCAGCTTTGCGACTAGCGGGACGGGGGTCCAGTACTTC. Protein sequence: CASSFATSGTGVQYF.

The CDR3 DNA sequence: TGTGCCAGTCTCCCCTCTGGGGCCAACGTCCTGACTTTC. As protein: CASLPSGANVLTF. The chain has TRBV19 and TRBJ2-6; D is ambiguous. The CDR3 contains 13 residues. Per germline, CDR1 LNHDA and CDR2 SQIVND (reference sequence). Trimming took 8 bases from V and 0 from J, leaving 5 bases between them.

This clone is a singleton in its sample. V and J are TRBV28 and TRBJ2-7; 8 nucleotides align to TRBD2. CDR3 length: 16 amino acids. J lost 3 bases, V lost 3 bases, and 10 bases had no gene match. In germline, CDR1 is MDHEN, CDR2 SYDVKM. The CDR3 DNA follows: TGTGCCAGCAGTTTGGCACGGGGGGGTTTTCTCTACGAGCAGTACTTC. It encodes CASSLARGGFLYEQYF.

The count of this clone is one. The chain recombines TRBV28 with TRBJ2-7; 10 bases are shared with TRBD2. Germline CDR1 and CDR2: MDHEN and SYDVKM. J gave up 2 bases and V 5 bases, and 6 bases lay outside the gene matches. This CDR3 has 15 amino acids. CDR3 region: CASSQSGRVPYEQYF. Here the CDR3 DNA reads TGTGCCAGCAGTCAGAGCGGGAGGGTCCCCTACGAGCAGTACTTC.

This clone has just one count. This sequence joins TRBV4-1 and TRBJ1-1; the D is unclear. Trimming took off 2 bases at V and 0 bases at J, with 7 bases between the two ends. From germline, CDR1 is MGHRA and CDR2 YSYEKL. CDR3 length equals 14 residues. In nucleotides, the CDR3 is TGCGCCAGCAGCCAACCTAATATGAACACTGAAGCTTTCTTT. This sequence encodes CASSQPNMNTEAFF.

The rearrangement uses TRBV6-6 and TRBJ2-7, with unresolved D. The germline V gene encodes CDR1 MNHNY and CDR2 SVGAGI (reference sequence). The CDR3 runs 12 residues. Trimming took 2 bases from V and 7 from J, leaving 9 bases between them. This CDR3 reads CASSYTRREQYF. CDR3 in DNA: TGTGCCAGCAGTTACACCAGGAGAGAGCAGTACTTC.

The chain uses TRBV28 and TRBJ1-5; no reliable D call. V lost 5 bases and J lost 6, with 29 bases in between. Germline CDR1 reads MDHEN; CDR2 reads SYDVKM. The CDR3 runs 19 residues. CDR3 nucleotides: TGTGCCAGCAGTGTCCACGAGGTGAACCGGGCCCTCCCCATTCAGCCCCAGCATTTT. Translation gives CASSVHEVNRALPIQPQHF. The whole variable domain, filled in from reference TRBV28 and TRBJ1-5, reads DVKVTQSSRYLVKRTGEKVFLECVQDMDHENMFWYRQDPGLGLRLIYFSYDVKMKEKGDIPEGYSVSREKKERFSLILESASTNQTSMYLCASSVHEVNRALPIQPQHFGDGTRLSIL.

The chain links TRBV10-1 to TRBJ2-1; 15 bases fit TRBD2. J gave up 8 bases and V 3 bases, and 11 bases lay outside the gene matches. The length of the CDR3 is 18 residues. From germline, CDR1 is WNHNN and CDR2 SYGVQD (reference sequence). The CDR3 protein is CASSDTTGTSGRLDEQFF. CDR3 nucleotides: TGCGCCAGCAGTGATACGACCGGGACTAGCGGGAGGCTGGATGAGCAGTTCTTC.

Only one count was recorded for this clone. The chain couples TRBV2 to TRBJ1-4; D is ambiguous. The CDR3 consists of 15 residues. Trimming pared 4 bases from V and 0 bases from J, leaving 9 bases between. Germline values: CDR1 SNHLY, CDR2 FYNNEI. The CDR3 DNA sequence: TGTGCCAGCAGTGTCGGAGACGCAACTAATGAAAAACTGTTTTTT. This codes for CASSVGDATNEKLFF.

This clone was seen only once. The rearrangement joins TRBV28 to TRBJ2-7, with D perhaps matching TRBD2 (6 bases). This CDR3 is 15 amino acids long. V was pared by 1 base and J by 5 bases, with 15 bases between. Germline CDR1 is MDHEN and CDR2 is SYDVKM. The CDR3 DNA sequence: TGTGCCAGCAGTTTATACGCGGGATTCCCGAACGAGCAGTACTTC. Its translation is CASSLYAGFPNEQYF.

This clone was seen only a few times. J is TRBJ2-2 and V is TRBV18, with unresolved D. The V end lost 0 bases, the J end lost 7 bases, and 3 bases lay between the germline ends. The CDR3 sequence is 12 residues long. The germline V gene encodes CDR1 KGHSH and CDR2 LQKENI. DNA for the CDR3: TGTGCCAGCTCACCACCCCTCGGGGAGCTGTTTTTT. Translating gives CASSPPLGELFF.

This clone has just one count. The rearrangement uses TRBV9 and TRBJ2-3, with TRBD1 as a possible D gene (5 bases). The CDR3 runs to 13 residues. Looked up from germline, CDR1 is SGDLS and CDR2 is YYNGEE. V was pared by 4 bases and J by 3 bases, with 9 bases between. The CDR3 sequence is CASSPQGTDTQYF. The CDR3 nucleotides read TGTGCCAGCAGCCCCCAGGGAACAGATACGCAGTATTTT.

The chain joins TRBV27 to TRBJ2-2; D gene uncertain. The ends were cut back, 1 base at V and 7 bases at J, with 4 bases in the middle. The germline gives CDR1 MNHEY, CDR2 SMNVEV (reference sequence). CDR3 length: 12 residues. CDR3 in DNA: TGTGCCAGCAGTTTATTGAGCGGGGAGCTGTTTTTT. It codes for CASSLLSGELFF.

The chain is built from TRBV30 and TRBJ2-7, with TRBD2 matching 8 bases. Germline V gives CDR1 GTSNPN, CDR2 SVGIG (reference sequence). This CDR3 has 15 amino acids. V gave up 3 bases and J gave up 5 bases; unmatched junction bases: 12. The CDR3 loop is CAWSPTGLVFNEQYF. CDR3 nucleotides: TGTGCCTGGAGCCCCACGGGACTAGTCTTTAACGAGCAGTACTTC.

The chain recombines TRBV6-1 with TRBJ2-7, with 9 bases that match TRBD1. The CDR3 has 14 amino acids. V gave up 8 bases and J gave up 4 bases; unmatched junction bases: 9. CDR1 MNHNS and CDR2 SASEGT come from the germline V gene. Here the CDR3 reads CASGRGQGPYEQYF. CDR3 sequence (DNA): TGTGCCAGCGGTCGGGGACAGGGACCATACGAGCAGTACTTC.

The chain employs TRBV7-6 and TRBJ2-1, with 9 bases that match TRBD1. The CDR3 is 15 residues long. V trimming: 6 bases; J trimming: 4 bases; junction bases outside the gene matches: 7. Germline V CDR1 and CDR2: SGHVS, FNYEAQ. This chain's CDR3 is CASSRDRGAYNEQFF. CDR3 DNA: TGTGCCAGCAGTAGAGACAGGGGGGCTTACAATGAGCAGTTCTTC.

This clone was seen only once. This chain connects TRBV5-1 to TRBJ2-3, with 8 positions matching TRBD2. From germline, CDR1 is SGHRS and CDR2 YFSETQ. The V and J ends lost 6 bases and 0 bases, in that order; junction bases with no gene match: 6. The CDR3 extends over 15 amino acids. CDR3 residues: CASTNSGTSTDTQYF. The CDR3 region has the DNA TGCGCCAGCACCAATAGCGGGACCAGCACAGATACGCAGTATTTT.

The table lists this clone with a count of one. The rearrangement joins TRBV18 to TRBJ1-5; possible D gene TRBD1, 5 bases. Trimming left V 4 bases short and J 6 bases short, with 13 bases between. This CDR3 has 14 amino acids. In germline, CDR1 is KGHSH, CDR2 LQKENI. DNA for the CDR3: TGTGCCAGCTCACAGGGGCGGCAGGGTCAGCCCCAGCATTTT. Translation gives CASSQGRQGQPQHF.